The 25 T cell receptor beta chains below were found in one sample sequenced in a study of T cell repertoires in ileal Crohn's disease. TCRdb's copy holds only in-frame clones and misses some; the assay was immunoSEQ multiplex PCR. The sample contains approximately 30,000 clones, 80% of which appear only once. Material: ileal tissue. These TCRs come from an adult with Crohn's disease.

A remark on this clone: An end of the junction does not agree with germline; a read error may underlie this. The chain uses TRBV7-9 and TRBJ1-2; no definite D call. The CDR3 length is 8 residues. Germline V gives CDR1 SEHNR, CDR2 FQNEAQ (reference sequence). CDR3 residues: CASSPQEF. The CDR3 bases are TGTGCCAGCAGCCCTCAGGAATTC. The variable domain in full, completed from reference TRBV7-9 and TRBJ1-2, reads DTGVSQNPRHKITKRGQNVTFRCDPISEHNRLYWYRQTLGQGPEFLTYFQNEAQLEKSRLLSDRFSAERPKGSFSTLEIQRTEQGDSAMYLCASSPQEFGSGTRLTVV.

The sample holds one count of this clone. The sample has other DNA sequences that encode this CDR3 too. This sequence joins TRBV19 and TRBJ2-1, with a tentative D call TRBD2 (6 bases). The V and J ends lost 5 bases and 5 bases respectively, with 10 bases between them. This CDR3 contains 13 residues. In germline, CDR1 is LNHDA, CDR2 SQIVND (reference sequence). The CDR3 protein is CASSPPGDNEQFF. The CDR3 region has the DNA TGTGCCAGTAGTCCGCCGGGGGACAATGAGCAGTTCTTC. Together with reference TRBV19 and TRBJ2-1, the CDR3 gives the full variable domain: DGGITQSPKYLFRKEGQNVTLSCEQNLNHDAMYWYRQDPGQGLRLIYYSQIVNDFQKGDIAEGYSVSREKKESFPLTVTSAQKNPTAFYLCASSPPGDNEQFFGPGTRLTVL.

The chain recombines TRBV6-1 with TRBJ2-2; TRBD1 is a possible D gene (6 bases). Between the trimmed V and J ends, which lost 8 bases and 5 bases, there was a span of 9 bases. CDR1 and CDR2 from the germline V gene are MNHNS and SASEGT. CDR3 size: 12 residues. CDR3 region: CASRTGTGELFF. CDR3 nucleotides: TGTGCCAGCCGCACAGGGACCGGGGAGCTGTTTTTT.

The chain employs TRBV23-1 and TRBJ2-2; D gene uncertain. TRBV23-1 is noted as an ORF with a role that remains uncertain. V lost 4 bases to trimming and J lost 3 bases, with 15 bases between them. This CDR3 contains 16 residues. The CDR3 DNA follows: TGCGCCAGCAGTCCCCAGCTAGAGATGGACACCGGGGAGCTGTTTTTT. As protein: CASSPQLEMDTGELFF.

This clone was detected only a few times. This sequence joins TRBV10-3 and TRBJ2-1, with 7 positions matching TRBD2. This CDR3 is 13 amino acids long. With 6 bases clipped from V and 8 bases from J, the junction kept 7 bases outside the gene matches. Germline CDR1 and CDR2: ENHRY and SYGVKD. CDR3 region: CAIRGLVGDEQFF. CDR3 nucleotide sequence: TGTGCCATCAGAGGACTAGTTGGGGATGAGCAGTTCTTC.

This chain links TRBV2 with TRBJ2-3; TRBD1 is a possible D gene (5 bases). The germline CDR1 and CDR2 sequences are SNHLY and FYNNEI. The CDR3 covers 14 residues. Trimming pared 8 bases from V and 2 bases from J, leaving 14 bases between. The CDR3, as DNA: TGTGCCAGCTCACGGACACTGTCCACAGATACGCAGTATTTT. Encoded protein: CASSRTLSTDTQYF. The full variable domain, in which reference TRBV2 and TRBJ2-3 provide the parts outside the CDR3, is EPEVTQTPSHQVTQMGQEVILRCVPISNHLYFYWYRQILGQKVEFLVSFYNNEISEKSEIFDDQFSVERPDGSNFTLKIRSTKLEDSAMYFCASSRTLSTDTQYFGPGTRLTVL.

The chain recombines TRBV27 with TRBJ2-5; the D gene is possibly TRBD2 (6 bases). V was trimmed by 4 bases and J by 5 bases, leaving 17 bases between them. The germline gives CDR1 MNHEY, CDR2 SMNVEV (reference sequence). There are 15 residues in the CDR3. CDR3 amino acids: CASSSRFGGEETQYF. The CDR3 nucleotides are TGTGCCAGCAGTTCCCGTTTCGGAGGGGAGGAGACCCAGTACTTC.

This chain connects TRBV30 to TRBJ2-5; 12 bases agree with TRBD2. The V gene end was trimmed by 4 bases and the J gene end by 2 bases; junction bases not matched to a gene: 5. The CDR3 length is 15 residues. Germline CDR1 reads GTSNPN; CDR2 reads SVGIG (reference sequence). CDR3 DNA sequence: TGTGCCTGGACTCGACTAGCGGGAGTACAAGAGACCCAGTACTTC. It is translated as CAWTRLAGVQETQYF.

The V call is TRBV11-3, the J call TRBJ1-6; TRBD1 is a possible D gene (5 bases). The CDR3 extends over 13 amino acids. Looked up from germline, CDR1 is SGHNT and CDR2 is YENEEA. Trimming took 3 bases from V and 8 from J, leaving 8 bases between them. The CDR3 here is CASSLTVYSPLHF. The CDR3 nucleotides are TGTGCCAGCAGCTTGACAGTTTATTCACCCCTCCACTTT. Drawing the rest from reference TRBV11-3 and TRBJ1-6, the complete variable domain is EAGVVQSPRYKIIEKKQPVAFWCNPISGHNTLYWYLQNLGQGPELLIRYENEEAVDDSQLPKDRFSAERLKGVDSTLKIQPAELGDSAVYLCASSLTVYSPLHFGNGTRLTVT.

The CDR3 reads CASSLGRTTYEQYF. The CDR3 nucleotides are TGCGCCAGCAGCTTGGGGAGGACGACCTACGAGCAGTACTTC. This chain joins TRBV5-1 and TRBJ2-7; D is possibly TRBD2 (5 bases). V was pared by 0 bases and J by 2 bases, with 9 bases between. Germline V gene data show CDR1 as SGHRS and CDR2 as YFSETQ. The CDR3 has 14 residues.

The J gene is TRBJ2-2, the V gene TRBV5-1, with unresolved D. V was cut by 2 bases and J by 4 bases, with 6 bases left in between. The CDR3 length is 13 residues. Looked up from germline, CDR1 is SGHRS and CDR2 is YFSETQ. The CDR3 bases are TGCGCCAGCAGCTTTACAGTCACCGGGGAGCTGTTTTTT. Its protein is CASSFTVTGELFF.

J is TRBJ1-2 and V is TRBV10-3; TRBD1 aligns across 12 bases. Trimming cost V 8 bases and J 7 bases; bases outside gene matches: 5. This CDR3 has 13 amino acids. Germline CDR1 and CDR2: ENHRY and SYGVKD. This chain's CDR3 is CAIRGQGAAGYTF. Here the CDR3 DNA reads TGTGCCATCCGGGGACAGGGGGCTGCTGGCTACACCTTC.

The CDR3 sequence is CASSVGSGGAGEGYTF. CDR3 nucleotides: TGTGCCAGCAGCGTGGGGTCAGGGGGCGCAGGGGAGGGCTACACCTTC. This rearrangement joins TRBV9 to TRBJ1-2, with 8 bases lining up with TRBD1. CDR3 size: 16 residues. Germline V lookup: CDR1 SGDLS, CDR2 YYNGEE. J gave up 8 bases and V 2 bases, and 14 bases lay outside the gene matches.

This chain links TRBV5-1 with TRBJ1-1, with 7 bases matching TRBD1. The CDR3 length is 14 residues. After removal of 2 bases from V and 10 bases from J, the junction contained 11 bases not matched to a gene. CDR1 SGHRS and CDR2 YFSETQ come from the germline V gene. As DNA, the CDR3 is TGCGCCAGCAGCTTAGAGACAGGGTTTTTTGGAGCTTTCTTT. It encodes CASSLETGFFGAFF. The variable domain in full, with the rest retrieved from reference TRBV5-1 and TRBJ1-1, is KAGVTQTPRYLIKTRGQQVTLSCSPISGHRSVSWYQQTPGQGLQFLFEYFSETQRNKGNFPGRFSGRQFSNSRSEMNVSTLELGDSALYLCASSLETGFFGAFFGQGTRLTVV.

This clone has just one count. This chain connects TRBV7-2 to TRBJ2-7; 8 bases match TRBD1. Trimming at V came to 0 bases and at J to 7 bases, leaving 8 bases not matched to a gene. Looked up from germline, CDR1 is SGHTA and CDR2 is FQGNSA. The CDR3 covers 15 residues. CDR3: CASSLAGDRPREQYF. DNA of the CDR3: TGTGCCAGCAGCTTAGCGGGGGACAGGCCGAGGGAGCAGTACTTC.

This rearrangement joins TRBV19 to TRBJ1-5; 8 nucleotides agree with TRBD1. J was trimmed by 2 bases and V by 6 bases; bases with no gene match: 3. The germline gives CDR1 LNHDA, CDR2 SQIVND (reference sequence). The CDR3 runs to 14 residues. The CDR3 nucleotides read TGTGCCAGTAGGGAACAGGGGGGCAATCAGCCCCAGCATTTT. Protein sequence: CASREQGGNQPQHF.

DNA of the CDR3: TGTGCCAGCAGCGTGAACCATAACGCCGGGACCCAGTACTTC. This sequence encodes CASSVNHNAGTQYF. The V gene is TRBV9, the J gene TRBJ2-5; the D is unclear. The V end was cut by 2 bases, the J end by 7 bases, with 15 bases between. The germline V gene has CDR1 SGDLS and CDR2 YYNGEE. The CDR3 is 14 amino acids. Together with reference TRBV9 and TRBJ2-5, the CDR3 gives the full variable domain: DSGVTQTPKHLITATGQRVTLRCSPRSGDLSVYWYQQSLDQGLQFLIQYYNGEERAKGNILERFSAQQFPDLHSELNLSSLELGDSALYFCASSVNHNAGTQYFGPGTRLLVL.

The rearrangement uses TRBV6-6 and TRBJ2-7, with 7 bases that match TRBD2. Per germline, CDR1 MNHNY and CDR2 SVGAGI (reference sequence). V lost 3 bases and J lost 2; bases outside the gene matches: 10. The CDR3 has 16 residues. The DNA of the CDR3 is TGTGCCAGCAGTTATCGGGAGGATATTTCAGCCTACGAGCAGTACTTC. This sequence encodes CASSYREDISAYEQYF.

J is TRBJ2-7 and V is TRBV4-2, with 7 bases aligning to TRBD1. Germline CDR1 and CDR2: LGHNA and YNFKEQ. The ends lost 4 bases at V and 2 bases at J; junction bases unmatched: 20. The CDR3 runs to 19 residues. The CDR3 DNA follows: TGTGCCAGCAGCCCCTTATCACCCAGGGACAGCCCTCTCCCCTACGAGCAGTACTTC. Translating gives CASSPLSPRDSPLPYEQYF.

The chain has TRBV2 and TRBJ1-5, with TRBD1 matching 10 bases. Germline V CDR1 and CDR2: SNHLY, FYNNEI. V lost 7 bases to trimming and J lost 0 bases; unmatched junction nucleotides: 6. The CDR3 totals 16 residues. DNA of the CDR3: TGTGCCAGCACTCCAGGGGACAGGGGTAGCAATCAGCCCCAGCATTTT. This gives the protein CASTPGDRGSNQPQHF.

The CDR3 DNA sequence: TGTGCCTGGAGTGAAGCCGCCACAGATACGCAGTATTTT. Translated: CAWSEAATDTQYF. The V and J genes are TRBV30 and TRBJ2-3, with D uncertain. Germline lookup yields CDR1 GTSNPN and CDR2 SVGIG (reference sequence). CDR3 length: 13 amino acids. V lost 1 base and J 2 bases, leaving 7 bases between the germline ends. Combining the CDR3 with reference TRBV30 and TRBJ2-3 gives the whole variable domain SQTIHQWPATLVQPVGSPLSLECTVEGTSNPNLYWYRQAAGRGLQLLFYSVGIGQISSEVPQNLSASRPQDRQFILSSKKLLLSDSGFYLCAWSEAATDTQYFGPGTRLTVL.

The chain uses TRBV5-1 and TRBJ2-1, with 10 bases lining up with TRBD2. The CDR3 length is 14 residues. CDR1 and CDR2 from the germline V gene are SGHRS and YFSETQ. Trimming at V came to 6 bases and at J to 3 bases, leaving 3 bases not matched to a gene. The CDR3 loop is CASKGTSVYNEQFF. In DNA form, the CDR3 reads TGCGCCAGCAAAGGGACTAGCGTCTACAATGAGCAGTTCTTC. Full variable domain (missing parts from reference TRBV5-1 and TRBJ2-1): KAGVTQTPRYLIKTRGQQVTLSCSPISGHRSVSWYQQTPGQGLQFLFEYFSETQRNKGNFPGRFSGRQFSNSRSEMNVSTLELGDSALYLCASKGTSVYNEQFFGPGTRLTVL.

In DNA form, the CDR3 reads TGTGCCAGCAGCTCCAACAGTGGACTAAATGAAAAACTGTTTTTT. This encodes CASSSNSGLNEKLFF. V is TRBV5-4 and J is TRBJ1-4; D not certain. Per germline, CDR1 SGHNT and CDR2 YYREEE (reference sequence). V was pared by 3 bases and J by 5 bases, with 14 bases between. The CDR3 is 15 residues long.

V and J are TRBV19 and TRBJ2-5, with D uncertain. The last part of the DNA fits TRBJ2-7 better; the J call may be wrong. The germline CDR1 and CDR2 sequences are LNHDA and SQIVND (reference sequence). This CDR3 has 13 amino acids. This CDR3 reads CASSIEAAYEQYF. For the CDR3, the DNA is TGTGCCAGTAGTATTGAGGCCGCTTACGAGCAGTACTTC.

This sequence joins TRBV7-9 and TRBJ1-4, with 7 bases aligning to TRBD1. This CDR3 contains 15 residues. In germline, CDR1 is SEHNR, CDR2 FQNEAQ (reference sequence). V dropped 5 bases and J dropped 6; count of bases not matched to a gene: 9. The DNA for the CDR3 is TGTGCCAGCAGCCCACTACAGGGGAGGTATGAAAAACTGTTTTTT. Protein product: CASSPLQGRYEKLFF.